Below, one TCR beta chain is given with its context. Its antigen is currently unknown. The study ran its PCR with 60 Vbeta and 13 Jbeta primers. Assay: immunoSEQ multiplex PCR; the TCRdb copy retains only in-frame clones and omits some. The sample has about 98,000 clones; around 72% are singletons. This sample was taken from a study of cytomegalovirus exposure and HLA in healthy donors. Study outcomes and limitations: Indistinguishability led to the exclusion of some V segments, TRBV6-2 and TRBV6-3 included. In vitro work confirmed that a few CMV-associated chains recognize CMV antigens.

V lost 0 bases, J lost 2 bases, and 10 bases lay in between. CDR3 size: 15 residues. Germline V gives CDR1 SGHRS, CDR2 YFSETQ. The rearrangement uses TRBV5-1 and TRBJ2-3, with D unresolved. Source material: PBMCs. This TCR derives from a man younger than 35 in good health and CMV-seropositive. As DNA, the CDR3 is TGCGCCAGCAGCTTGGCCCAGGCCTCCACAGATACGCAGTATTTT. This translates into CASSLAQASTDTQYF.